This is a list of T cell receptor beta chains from one sample in a study of radiation and T cells in renal cell carcinoma. Profiling relied on immunoSEQ multiplex PCR, and the TCRdb table lists in-frame clones only, not all of them. The sample shows over 12,000 clones, less than 65% of them seen only once. Sequenced material: tumor tissue, taken from a patient whose treatment was nephrectomy without radiotherapy. The receptors stem from a man between 60 and 70 years old with renal cell carcinoma. CDR3s include the opening cysteine and the closing phenylalanine or tryptophan. A D gene is named only where the DNA matches it firmly. Size is omitted from some rows. Given values are once, few, many or a class for expanded clones.

14	NA	NA	TRBV15	TRBJ1-1	CATSRSGQTSEAFF	TGTGCCACCAGCAGATCGGGACAAACCTCTGAAGCTTTCTTT
13	NA	NA	TRBV4-1	TRBJ1-5	CASSQEGAQPQHF	TGCGCCAGCAGCCAAGAGGGGGCTCAGCCCCAGCATTTT
15	TRBD2	NA	TRBV5-1	TRBJ2-7	CASSPRGGTTYEQYF	TGCGCCAGCAGCCCCCGGGGGGGGACCACCTACGAGCAGTACTTC
13	TRBD1	once	TRBV2	TRBJ2-7	CAIDRTGDSEQYF	TGTGCCATCGACCGGACAGGGGACAGCGAGCAGTACTTC
15	NA	NA	TRBV11-2	TRBJ2-3	CASSLDSPGTDTQYF	TGTGCCAGCAGCTTAGATAGTCCGGGAACAGATACGCAGTATTTT
14	TRBD1	NA	TRBV2	TRBJ2-3	CASSGRQGANTQYF	TGTGCCAGCAGTGGGCGACAGGGGGCTAATACGCAGTATTTT
16	NA	NA	TRBV7-3	TRBJ2-7	CASSLTLLASPYEQYF	TGTGCCAGCAGCTTAACTCTCCTAGCCAGCCCATACGAGCAGTACTTC
11	NA	NA	TRBV6-5	TRBJ2-7	CASIGEYEQYF	TGTGCCAGCATCGGTGAATACGAGCAGTACTTC
16	TRBD1	NA	TRBV5-1	TRBJ2-2	CASSLARQGATGELFF	TGCGCCAGCAGCTTGGCGCGACAGGGGGCGACCGGGGAGCTGTTTTTT
17	TRBD1	few	TRBV27	TRBJ2-5	CASSPTAPTGGKETQYF	TGTGCCAGCAGTCCTACAGCCCCGACAGGGGGTAAGGAGACCCAGTACTTC
12	NA	medium-sized	TRBV5-8	TRBJ2-1	CASSSVYNEQFF	TGTGCCAGCAGCTCGGTTTACAATGAGCAGTTCTTC
14	NA	few	TRBV5-1	TRBJ2-3	CASTRTQSTDTQYF	TGCGCCAGCACCCGGACGCAGAGCACAGATACGCAGTATTTT
15	NA	NA	TRBV5-4	TRBJ1-5	CASSPGPNSNQPQHF	TGTGCCAGCAGCCCGGGCCCCAATAGCAATCAGCCCCAGCATTTT
15	NA	NA	TRBV7-9	TRBJ1-3	CASSPQAVSGNTIYF	TGTGCCAGCAGCCCGCAGGCCGTCTCTGGAAACACCATATATTTT
15	NA	NA	TRBV11-2	TRBJ2-2	CASSLDLLGTGELFF	TGTGCCAGCAGCTTAGATCTATTAGGGACCGGGGAGCTGTTTTTT
14	TRBD1	NA	TRBV6-5	TRBJ1-1	CASSPQTGLGEAFF	TGTGCCAGCAGTCCCCAGACAGGGCTGGGGGAAGCTTTCTTT
15	TRBD2	NA	TRBV7-2	TRBJ2-5	CASRFSGQQQETQYF	TGTGCCAGCCGCTTTAGCGGGCAGCAGCAAGAGACCCAGTACTTC
15	NA	few	TRBV7-6	TRBJ2-1	CASSLAWSGSNEQFF	TGTGCCAGCAGCTTAGCGTGGTCGGGGAGCAATGAGCAGTTCTTC
13	NA	few	TRBV7-9	TRBJ1-1	CASSFRQTFEAFF	TGTGCCAGCAGCTTTCGACAGACATTTGAAGCTTTCTTT
13	NA	few	TRBV13	TRBJ2-5	CASSPRGEETQYF	TGTGCCAGCAGCCCCAGGGGGGAAGAGACCCAGTACTTC
14	NA	few	TRBV7-9	TRBJ2-2	CASSSRAAAGELFF	TGTGCCAGCAGCTCCCGGGCGGCGGCCGGGGAGCTGTTTTTT
15	NA	NA	TRBV10-3	TRBJ1-5	CAISEGAVSNQPQHF	TGTGCCATCAGTGAAGGTGCGGTTAGCAATCAGCCCCAGCATTTT
12	NA	NA	TRBV28	TRBJ1-1	CASSLFQAQAFF	TGTGCCAGCAGTTTATTTCAGGCACAGGCTTTCTTT
13	NA	NA	TRBV18	TRBJ1-2	CASSGDRHYGYTF	TGTGCCAGCTCCGGGGACCGGCATTATGGCTACACCTTC
10	NA	NA	TRBV23-1	TRBJ1-2	CASSQYGYTF	TGCGCCAGCAGCCAATATGGCTACACCTTC
13	NA	NA	TRBV5-1	TRBJ2-2	CASSSTYTGELFF	TGCGCCAGCAGCTCCACCTACACCGGGGAGCTGTTTTTT
16	NA	NA	TRBV13	TRBJ1-3	CASSRGGRSSGNTIYF	TGTGCCAGCAGCCGTGGAGGGCGGAGCTCTGGAAACACCATATATTTT
17	TRBD1	NA	TRBV23-1	TRBJ1-5	CASSQSPGTGDNQPQHF	TGCGCCAGCAGTCAATCGCCCGGGACAGGGGACAATCAGCCCCAGCATTTT
15	NA	NA	TRBV19	TRBJ2-7	CASSISGDSGYEQYF	TGTGCCAGTAGTATCTCGGGGGATAGCGGCTACGAGCAGTACTTC
13	TRBD1	NA	TRBV5-1	TRBJ2-5	CASSLQGAETQYF	TGCGCCAGCAGCCTACAGGGGGCAGAGACCCAGTACTTC